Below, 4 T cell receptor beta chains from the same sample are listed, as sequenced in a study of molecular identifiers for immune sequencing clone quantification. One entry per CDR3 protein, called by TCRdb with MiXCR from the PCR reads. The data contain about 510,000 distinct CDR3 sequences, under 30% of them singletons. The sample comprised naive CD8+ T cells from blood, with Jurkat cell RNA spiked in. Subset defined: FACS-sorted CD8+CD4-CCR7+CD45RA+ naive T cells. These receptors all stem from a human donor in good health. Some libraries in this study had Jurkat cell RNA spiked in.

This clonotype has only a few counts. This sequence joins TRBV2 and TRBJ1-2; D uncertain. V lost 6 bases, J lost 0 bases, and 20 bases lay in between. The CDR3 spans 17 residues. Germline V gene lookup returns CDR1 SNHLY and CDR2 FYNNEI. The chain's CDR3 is CASSGGIGRLTNYGYTF. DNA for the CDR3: TGTGCCAGCAGCGGCGGTATAGGAAGGCTTACTAACTATGGCTACACCTTC.

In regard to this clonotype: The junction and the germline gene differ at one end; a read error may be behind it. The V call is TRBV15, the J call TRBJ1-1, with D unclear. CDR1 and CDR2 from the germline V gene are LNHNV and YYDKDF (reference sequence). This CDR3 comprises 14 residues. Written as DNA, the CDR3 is TGTGCCGCCAGTAATCGGACGGGCGGCACTGAAGCTTTCTTT. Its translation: CAASNRTGGTEAFF.

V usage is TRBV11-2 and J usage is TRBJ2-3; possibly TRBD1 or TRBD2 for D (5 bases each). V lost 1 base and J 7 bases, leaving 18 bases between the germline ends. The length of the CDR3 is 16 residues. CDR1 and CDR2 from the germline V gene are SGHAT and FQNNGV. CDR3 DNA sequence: TGTGCCAGCAGCTTAGGCCCGGGACGAGATTATAATACGCAGTATTTT. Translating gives CASSLGPGRDYNTQYF.

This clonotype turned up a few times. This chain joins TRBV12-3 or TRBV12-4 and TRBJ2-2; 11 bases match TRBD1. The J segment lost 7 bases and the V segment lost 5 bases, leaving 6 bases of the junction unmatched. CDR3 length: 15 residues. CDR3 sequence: CASSTGQGAGGELFF. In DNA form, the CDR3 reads TGTGCCAGCAGTACCGGACAGGGGGCCGGCGGGGAGCTGTTTTTT.